Presented here are 9 T cell receptor beta chains from one specimen sequenced in a study of blood T cell repertoires in COVID-19. Profiling relied on immunoSEQ multiplex PCR, and the TCRdb table lists in-frame clones only, not all of them. This sample carries approximately 270,000 clones, approximately 90% of them seen once, and the ten largest clones take 2.5% to 3%. Source material: PBMCs or T cells enriched from blood (not recorded which). These receptors all stem from a middle-aged man who had been exposed to COVID-19.

V usage is TRBV6-6 and J usage is TRBJ2-7; tentative D call: TRBD2 (6 bases). This CDR3 has 15 residues. Germline CDR1 reads MNHNY; CDR2 reads SVGAGI (reference sequence). With 2 bases removed from V and 5 bases from J, the gap between germline ends came to 16 bases. For the CDR3, the DNA is TGTGCCAGCAGTTACGAGGCGACTAGGTCCCACGAGCAGTACTTC. This sequence encodes CASSYEATRSHEQYF.

The rearrangement links TRBV7-2 to TRBJ1-2; 8 nucleotides match TRBD1. The CDR3 spans 14 residues. V lost 6 bases, J lost 5 bases, and 8 bases stayed unmatched. The germline V gene encodes CDR1 SGHTA and CDR2 FQGNSA. The CDR3 bases are TGTGCCAGCAGTACCCAGGGGGCTTCGTATGGCTACACCTTC. Residues: CASSTQGASYGYTF.

The rearrangement uses TRBV3-1 (or the pseudogene TRBV3-2) and TRBJ1-1; 7 bases fit TRBD1. Losses at the gene ends were 4 bases for V and 0 bases for J; bases not matched to a gene: 2. The germline gives CDR1 LGHDT, CDR2 YNNKEL (reference sequence). The CDR3 spans 14 residues. In DNA form, the CDR3 reads TGTGCCAGCAGCCCGGGACAGTTGAACACTGAAGCTTTCTTT. It encodes CASSPGQLNTEAFF.

The CDR3 loop reads CASRYGEDGYTF. The CDR3 DNA sequence: TGTGCCAGCAGGTACGGGGAGGATGGCTACACCTTC. The V gene is TRBV6-6, the J gene TRBJ1-2; D is uncertain. Germline V CDR1 and CDR2: MNHNY, SVGAGI (reference sequence). Trimming stripped 6 bases from V and 6 bases from J, with 11 bases between. This CDR3 has 12 amino acids.

The J gene is TRBJ2-3, the V gene TRBV6-1; D may be TRBD1 (7 bases). The CDR3 covers 13 residues. Germline values: CDR1 MNHNS, CDR2 SASEGT. Trimming removed 5 bases at V and 7 bases at J, with 13 bases between. CDR3 region: CASSPGGQNTQYF. CDR3 DNA: TGTGCCAGCAGTCCCGGGGGACAGAATACGCAGTATTTT.

This clone was observed a few times. V usage is TRBV7-8 and J usage is TRBJ2-7; 8 positions match TRBD1. CDR3 length: 15 amino acids. J lost 1 base, V lost 5 bases, and 7 bases had no gene match. Germline V gives CDR1 SGHVS, CDR2 FQNEAQ. CDR3 bases: TGTGCCAGCAGCCAACAGGGGGTGTCATCCTACGAGCAGTACTTC. As protein: CASSQQGVSSYEQYF.

This clone was detected a few times. The CDR3 spells CASSDHSGRSTDTQYF. The DNA for the CDR3 is TGTGCCAGCAGCGATCATAGCGGACGAAGCACAGATACGCAGTATTTT. The rearrangement joins TRBV4-2 to TRBJ2-3, with D tentatively TRBD2 (6 bases). V lost 5 bases to trimming and J lost 0 bases, with 15 bases between them. Germline assignment: CDR1 LGHNA and CDR2 YNFKEQ. The CDR3 is 16 amino acids.

V usage is TRBV6-6 and J usage is TRBJ1-4; the match to TRBD1 covers 9 bases. Trimming removed 6 bases from V and 7 bases from J; junction bases left unmatched: 6. The CDR3 runs 14 residues. CDR1 is MNHNY and CDR2 is SVGAGI in the germline V gene (reference sequence). This chain's CDR3 is CASRPGTGPEKLFF. CDR3 DNA: TGTGCCAGCAGACCCGGGACAGGGCCTGAAAAACTGTTTTTT.

The chain uses TRBV24-1 and TRBJ2-7; D is possibly TRBD2 (6 bases). V gave up 0 bases and J gave up 4 bases, with 12 bases separating them. The germline V gene has CDR1 KGHDR and CDR2 SFDVKD. This CDR3 is 15 amino acids long. The CDR3 loop reads CATSDLRDSIYEQYF. CDR3 sequence (DNA): TGTGCCACCAGTGATTTGAGGGACTCCATTTACGAGCAGTACTTC.